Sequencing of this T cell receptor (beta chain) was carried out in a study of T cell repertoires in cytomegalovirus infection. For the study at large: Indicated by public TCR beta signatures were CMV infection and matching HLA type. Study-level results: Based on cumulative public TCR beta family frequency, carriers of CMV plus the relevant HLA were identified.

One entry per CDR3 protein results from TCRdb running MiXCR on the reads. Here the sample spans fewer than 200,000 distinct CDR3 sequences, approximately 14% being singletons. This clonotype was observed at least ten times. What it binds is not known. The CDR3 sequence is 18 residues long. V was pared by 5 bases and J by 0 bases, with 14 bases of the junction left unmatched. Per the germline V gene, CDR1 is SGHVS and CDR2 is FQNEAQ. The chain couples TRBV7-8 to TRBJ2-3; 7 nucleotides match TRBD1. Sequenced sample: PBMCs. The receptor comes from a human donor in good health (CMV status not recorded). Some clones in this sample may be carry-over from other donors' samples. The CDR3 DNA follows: TGTGCCAGCAGCCGAAGACCGGGACAGCCATCGAGCACAGATACGCAGTATTTT. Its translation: CASSRRPGQPSSTDTQYF.